A single T cell receptor (beta chain) is shown here with its context. The sample is drawn from a study of blood T cell repertoires in COVID-19. Study in general: The United States, Italy and Spain supplied acute and convalescent COVID-19 samples.

CDR3 length: 14 residues. Germline CDR1 and CDR2: SGHRS and YFSETQ. V shed 2 bases, J shed 1 base, and the junction held 1 base outside the gene matches. Libraries were prepared by immunoSEQ multiplex PCR; TCRdb keeps only in-frame clonotypes and omits some of them. The repertoire includes some 370,000 clones, 90% of them detected once, and 5% to 8.5% sits in the top ten. The material sequenced was peripheral blood. The receptor's source is a man aged 18 to 29 with active or convalescent COVID-19. The genes are TRBV5-1 and TRBJ2-3; 7 bases are shared with TRBD2. The CDR3 bases are TGCGCCAGCAGCTTAGCGGGACGCACAGATACGCAGTATTTT. Translating it yields CASSLAGRTDTQYF.